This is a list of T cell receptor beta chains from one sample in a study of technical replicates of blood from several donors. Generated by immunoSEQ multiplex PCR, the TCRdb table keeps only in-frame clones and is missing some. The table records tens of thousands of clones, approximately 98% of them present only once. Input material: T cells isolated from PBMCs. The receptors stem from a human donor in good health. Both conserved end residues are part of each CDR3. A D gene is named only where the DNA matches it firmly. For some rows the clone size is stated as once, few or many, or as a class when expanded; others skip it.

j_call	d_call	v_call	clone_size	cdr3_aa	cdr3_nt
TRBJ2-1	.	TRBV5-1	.	CASSLGRHYSSYNEQFF	TGCGCCAGCAGCTTGGGTAGGCACTATAGCTCCTACAATGAGCAGTTCTTC
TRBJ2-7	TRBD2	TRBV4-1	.	CASSQESGRAYEQYF	TGCGCCAGCAGCCAAGAAAGCGGGAGGGCCTACGAGCAGTACTTC
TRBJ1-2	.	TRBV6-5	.	CASSSGRANYGYTF	TGTGCCAGCAGTAGCGGACGAGCTAACTATGGCTACACCTTC
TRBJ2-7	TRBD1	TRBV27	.	CASRSGTGLISYEQYF	TGTGCCAGCAGATCCGGGACAGGGCTTATCTCCTACGAGCAGTACTTC
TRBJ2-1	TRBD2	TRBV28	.	CASRNSGSSYNEQFF	TGTGCCAGCAGAAATAGCGGGAGCTCCTACAATGAGCAGTTCTTC
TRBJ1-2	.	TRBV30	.	CAWTGDYGYTF	TGTGCCTGGACAGGGGACTATGGCTACACCTTC
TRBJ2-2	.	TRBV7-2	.	CASSLGYGELFF	TGTGCCAGCAGCTTAGGCTACGGGGAGCTGTTTTTT
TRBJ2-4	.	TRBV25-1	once	CASSEGWSIIQYF	TGTGCCAGCAGTGAAGGGTGGAGCATCATTCAGTACTTC
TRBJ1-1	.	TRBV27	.	CASSLLNGEAFF	TGTGCCAGCAGTTTACTGAACGGTGAAGCTTTCTTT
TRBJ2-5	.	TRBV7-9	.	CASSQIWTAQETQYF	TGTGCCAGCAGCCAGATTTGGACAGCCCAAGAGACCCAGTACTTC
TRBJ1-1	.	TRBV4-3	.	CASSQERAGKTFF	TGCGCCAGCAGCCAAGAAAGGGCAGGGAAGACTTTCTTT
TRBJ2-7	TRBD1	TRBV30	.	CAWSLDRGHEQYF	TGTGCCTGGTCCCTTGACAGGGGCCACGAGCAGTACTTC
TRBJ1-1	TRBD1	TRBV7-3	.	CASSFNTGGAGAFF	TGTGCCAGCAGCTTTAACACAGGGGGCGCCGGAGCTTTCTTT
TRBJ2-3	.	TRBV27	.	CASSLGASTQYF	TGTGCCAGCAGTTTAGGGGCAAGTACGCAGTATTTT
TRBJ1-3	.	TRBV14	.	CASSQGAISGNTIYF	TGTGCCAGCAGTCAAGGGGCCATTTCTGGAAACACCATATATTTT